This entry lists 20 T cell receptor beta chains sequenced from one sample in a study of CD8 T cells in Susac syndrome (dated by TCRdb to about 2019). The library came from the immunoSEQ multiplex PCR assay. RNA was extracted using the RNeasy kit, and roughly 0.45 to 1 microgram was reverse transcribed with random hexamers. The public sequencing data were trimmed at Q25 with fastp and processed into clonotypes with MiXCR by TCRdb, which kept only in-frame beta chains. All rows with the same CDR3 protein become a single entry with the most common DNA and genes. The sample table records more than 85,000 distinct CDR3 sequences; around 94% of these occur just once. Roughly 0.3% of the sample is held by the ten biggest clonotypes. Sequencing input: CD4+ T cells from PBMCs. Receptors originate from a human donor with Susac syndrome.

The rearrangement joins TRBV14 to TRBJ1-1; 9 positions match TRBD1. The germline V gene has CDR1 SGHDN and CDR2 FVKESK. The CDR3 is 16 residues long. The J segment lost 5 bases and the V segment lost 2 bases, leaving 9 bases of the junction unmatched. CDR3 sequence: CASSQRLDRGRTEAFF. The CDR3 DNA reads TGTGCCAGCAGCCAAAGGCTAGACAGGGGGAGGACTGAAGCTTTCTTT.

The gene calls are TRBV7-2 and TRBJ2-6; D gene uncertain. CDR1 and CDR2 (germline): SGHTA, FQGNSA. The CDR3 contains 17 residues. V lost 5 bases and J 1 base, leaving 15 bases between the germline ends. CDR3 in amino acids: CASSARVIGSGANVLTF. Here the CDR3 DNA reads TGTGCCAGCAGCGCCCGGGTCATCGGGTCTGGGGCCAACGTCCTGACTTTC.

For the CDR3, the DNA is TGTGCCAGCAGGGGACCTTCCTACGAGCAGTACTTC. Its translation is CASRGPSYEQYF. The gene calls are TRBV25-1 and TRBJ2-7; either TRBD1 or TRBD2 may fit D (5 bases each). This CDR3 has 12 residues. Germline CDR1 MGHDK, CDR2 SYGVNS. The ends were cut back, 6 bases at V and 1 base at J, with 7 bases in the middle.

The rearrangement uses TRBV15 and TRBJ2-3; no reliable D call. Trimming took off 4 bases at V and 2 bases at J, with 13 bases between the two ends. Germline loops: CDR1 LNHNV, CDR2 YYDKDF (reference sequence). This CDR3 has 15 amino acids. CDR3 bases: TGTGCCACCAGCACTCTGGGTAGGGCCACAGATACGCAGTATTTT. Translating gives CATSTLGRATDTQYF.

This chain links TRBV11-2 with TRBJ1-4; TRBD1 matches 8 bases. The J segment lost 8 bases and the V segment lost 5 bases, leaving 13 bases of the junction unmatched. The CDR3 runs to 16 residues. Germline values: CDR1 SGHAT, CDR2 FQNNGV. The chain's CDR3 is CASSHSLGQGEEKLFF. The CDR3 DNA follows: TGTGCCAGCAGCCATAGTCTTGGACAGGGAGAGGAAAAACTGTTTTTT.

This clonotype was seen just once. The CDR3 reads CASSETGVVGANVLTF. Written as DNA, the CDR3 is TGTGCCAGCAGTGAGACCGGCGTCGTCGGGGCCAACGTCCTGACTTTC. This chain uses TRBV27 with TRBJ2-6; no definite D call. This CDR3 has 16 amino acids. Germline assignment: CDR1 MNHEY and CDR2 SMNVEV (reference sequence). Trimming cost V 5 bases and J 4 bases, with 15 bases left between them.

This chain joins TRBV20-1 and TRBJ2-5; tentatively, D is TRBD1 (6 bases). The germline CDR1 and CDR2 sequences are DFQATT and SNEGSKA (reference sequence). This CDR3 region has 13 residues. Trimming removed 0 bases at V and 5 bases at J, with 10 bases between. Here the CDR3 reads CSARDSGVETQYF. The DNA of the CDR3 is TGCAGTGCTAGAGATTCAGGGGTGGAGACCCAGTACTTC.

The chain links TRBV24-1 to TRBJ2-2; D is perhaps TRBD2 (5 bases). In germline, CDR1 is KGHDR, CDR2 SFDVKD. This CDR3 contains 14 residues. The ends were cut back, 5 bases at V and 3 bases at J, with 9 bases in the middle. The CDR3 sequence is CATSVGRDTGELFF. CDR3 nucleotide sequence: TGTGCCACCAGTGTTGGGAGAGACACCGGGGAGCTGTTTTTT.

The rearrangement links TRBV4-1 to TRBJ2-7, with D possibly being TRBD1 (6 bases). Between the trimmed V and J ends, which lost 4 bases and 2 bases, there was a span of 15 bases. Germline loops: CDR1 MGHRA, CDR2 YSYEKL. CDR3 length equals 15 residues. In DNA, the CDR3 is TGCGCCAGCAGCCTCCATCTACAGGGAGCCTACGAGCAGTACTTC. Translation: CASSLHLQGAYEQYF.

The chain joins TRBV12-3 or TRBV12-4 to TRBJ1-2; D is possibly TRBD1 (5 bases). The CDR3 is 13 residues long. Trimming cost V 4 bases and J 5 bases, with 11 bases left between them. This CDR3 is CASSSSEGYGYTF. The DNA of the CDR3 is TGTGCCAGCAGTTCTTCAGAGGGGTATGGCTACACCTTC.

CDR3 DNA: TGCAGCGTTGAAGGGGGGGGCACTGAAGCTTTCTTT. Translated: CSVEGGGTEAFF. V usage is TRBV29-1 and J usage is TRBJ1-1; D perhaps matches TRBD1 (5 bases). The V end lost 1 base, the J end lost 4 bases, and 7 bases lay between the germline ends. Germline V gene lookup returns CDR1 SQVTM and CDR2 ANQGSEA. The CDR3 has 12 amino acids. The full variable domain, rest sourced from reference TRBV29-1 and TRBJ1-1, is SAVISQKPSRDICQRGTSLTIQCQVDSQVTMMFWYRQQPGQSLTLIATANQGSEATYESGFVIDKFPISRPNLTFSTLTVSNMSPEDSSIYLCSVEGGGTEAFFGQGTRLTVV.

V usage is TRBV29-1 and J usage is TRBJ1-2; D unresolved. The CDR3 is 10 residues long. Germline V gives CDR1 SQVTM, CDR2 ANQGSEA. Trimming left V 3 bases short and J 7 bases short, with 6 bases between. CDR3 bases: TGCAGCGTTGAGTGGGGTGGCTACACCTTC. This codes for CSVEWGGYTF.

The chain is built from TRBV13 and TRBJ1-1; D perhaps matches TRBD1 (5 bases). The germline CDR1 and CDR2 sequences are PRHDT and FYEKMQ (reference sequence). Trimming left V 2 bases short and J 3 bases short, with 10 bases between. CDR3 size: 14 residues. DNA of the CDR3: TGTGCCAGCAGCTTATGGGGGAGGGACACTGAAGCTTTCTTT. Its protein product is CASSLWGRDTEAFF.

V usage is TRBV5-1 and J usage is TRBJ1-6; 8 nucleotides match TRBD1. The CDR3 totals 16 residues. Germline lookup yields CDR1 SGHRS and CDR2 YFSETQ. V trimming: 4 bases; J trimming: 9 bases; junction bases outside the gene matches: 12. Written as DNA, the CDR3 is TGCGCCAGCAGCACGGGGGACAGGAAGGTTGGTTCACCCCTCCACTTT. Its protein is CASSTGDRKVGSPLHF. Supplemented by reference TRBV5-1 and TRBJ1-6, the full variable domain reads KAGVTQTPRYLIKTRGQQVTLSCSPISGHRSVSWYQQTPGQGLQFLFEYFSETQRNKGNFPGRFSGRQFSNSRSEMNVSTLELGDSALYLCASSTGDRKVGSPLHFGNGTRLTVT.

The genes are TRBV5-1 and TRBJ1-4, with a tentative D call TRBD1 (5 bases). The germline V gene has CDR1 SGHRS and CDR2 YFSETQ. V was clipped by 0 bases and J by 8 bases, with 17 bases between them. The CDR3 sequence is 16 residues long. CDR3 sequence: CASSLELRKGVEKLFF. CDR3 coding DNA: TGCGCCAGCAGCTTGGAGTTGAGGAAAGGGGTGGAAAAACTGTTTTTT.

CDR3 in DNA: TGTGCCAGCAGCTTAGCCCTGACAGGGGCGTTCGGGGAGCTGTTTTTT. This translates into CASSLALTGAFGELFF. The chain couples TRBV11-2 to TRBJ2-2, with 8 bases that match TRBD1. J was trimmed by 7 bases and V by 1 base; bases with no gene match: 8. Germline assignment: CDR1 SGHAT and CDR2 FQNNGV. This CDR3 contains 16 residues.

J is TRBJ2-3 and V is TRBV19; tentatively, D is TRBD2 (5 bases). The CDR3 spans 14 residues. V lost 7 bases, J lost 2 bases, and 13 bases lay in between. CDR1 is LNHDA, CDR2 SQIVND, per germline (reference sequence). Here the CDR3 DNA reads TGTGCCAGTACCATCGGACTGTCCACAGATACGCAGTATTTT. Protein product: CASTIGLSTDTQYF.

The V and J genes are TRBV20-1 and TRBJ2-5; D may be TRBD2 (5 bases). The CDR3 runs to 11 residues. Germline assignment: CDR1 DFQATT and CDR2 SNEGSKA (reference sequence). Trimming shortened V by 1 base and J by 7 bases, and 7 bases separated the two germline ends. CDR3: CSARAGGTQYF. The CDR3 DNA reads as TGCAGTGCTAGAGCCGGAGGGACCCAGTACTTC.

The chain has TRBV14 and TRBJ2-1; D is undetermined. Per the germline V gene, CDR1 is SGHDN and CDR2 is FVKESK. Trimming cost V 0 bases and J 7 bases, with 7 bases left between them. The CDR3 runs 13 residues. This chain's CDR3 is CASSQDGWNEQFF. The CDR3, as DNA: TGTGCCAGCAGCCAAGACGGGTGGAATGAGCAGTTCTTC. Filled out from reference TRBV14 and TRBJ2-1, the complete variable domain reads EAGVTQFPSHSVIEKGQTVTLRCDPISGHDNLYWYRRVMGKEIKFLLHFVKESKQDESGMPNNRFLAERTGGTYSTLKVQPAELEDSGVYFCASSQDGWNEQFFGPGTRLTVL.

V and J are TRBV15 and TRBJ2-5; TRBD2 aligns across 10 bases. Germline CDR1 LNHNV, CDR2 YYDKDF (reference sequence). J gave up 4 bases and V 2 bases, and 7 bases lay outside the gene matches. The CDR3 runs 16 residues. CDR3 DNA: TGTGCCACCAGCAGATCACCGGGACTAGCGTTAGAGACCCAGTACTTC. This gives the protein CATSRSPGLALETQYF.